This T cell receptor beta chain was recorded in a study of spatial heterogeneity in lung cancer. Study in general: Where present, follow-up PBMC were sequenced a median of around two years after resection. Study-level findings and limits: At resection, ubiquitous expanded tumor TCRs appeared in blood more than at follow-up.

This clonotype occurred many times. Its antigen is not identified. Trimming pared 1 base from V and 0 bases from J, leaving 5 bases between. This CDR3 is 14 amino acids long. Per the germline V gene, CDR1 is SGDLS and CDR2 is YYNGEE. One entry per CDR3 protein results from TCRdb running MiXCR on the 5' RACE reads. This sample has about 43,000 distinct CDR3 sequences, with more than 20% found just once. Time point reported: blood at routine non-recurrence follow-up after resection. Whole RNA obtained from tumor, nontumor lung or frozen PBMC underwent sequencing without sorting. Sequencing used PBMCs, obtained at follow-up. The sequence was collected from a female donor with early-stage non-small cell lung cancer. The gene calls are TRBV9 and TRBJ1-3; D is ambiguous. CDR3 region: CASSVIHSGNTIYF. In DNA, the CDR3 is TGTGCCAGCAGCGTAATACACTCTGGAAACACCATATATTTT.